This TCR beta chain originates from a study of OX40 agonist ivuxolimab in advanced cancers. About the investigation overall: Ivuxolimab, which targeted the costimulatory receptor OX40 (CD134), was an agonistic, fully human IgG2 monoclonal antibody. Intravenous ivuxolimab was administered to patients every 2 weeks at six dose levels: 0.01, 0.1, 0.3, 1.5, 3 and 10 mg/kg. Of the approximately 54 dose-escalation patients, hepatocellular carcinoma was present in approximately 20, melanoma in approximately 15, renal cell carcinoma in 9 and head and neck cancer in 9. In the dose-escalation cohort, about four fifths of patients were male, and the mean age was approximately 60 years with a range of about 20 to 79. Patients were allowed to have had prior anti-PD-1, anti-PD-L1 or anti-CTLA-4 therapy, and approximately 40% of the dose-escalation patients had been treated with checkpoint inhibitors. Partial responses were achieved by three dose-escalation patients, of whom one had hepatocellular carcinoma and two had cutaneous melanoma. The purpose of peripheral TCRbeta sequencing was to test whether ivuxolimab changed TCR sequence diversity and led to clonal T-cell expansion. The paper describes the monotherapy dose-escalation part (N = 52 patients) of the phase I trial of ivuxolimab.

As to this clone: This receptor's antigen is unknown. No clone much larger than this one lies a single base away; base qualities are absent.

What the study reported, not specific to this receptor: Antigen specificity was not determined for the clonally expanded peripheral T cells. Partial responders in the 0.1-3.0 mg/kg groups had among the lowest normalized peripheral clonal expansion, especially among CD8+ T cells. After ivuxolimab, expanded clones were on average more numerous among CD8+ T cells than among CD4+ T cells. At doses of 0.1 to 3.0 mg/kg, clonal expansion of both CD4+ and CD8+ T cells in blood was seen between baseline and week 6. Low levels of normalized T-cell clonal expansion were also shown by some nonresponding patients.

The trial excluded patients who had a history of autoimmune disease or who were on systemic immunosuppression. In every dose cohort, peripheral blood was drawn for TCR sequencing at baseline, cycle 4 day 1, and cycle 7 day 1. The samples were taken from a phase I, first-in-human, multicenter, open-label dose-escalation trial of ivuxolimab. Adults with locally advanced or metastatic melanoma, renal cell, hepatocellular, or head and neck squamous cell carcinoma were enrolled in the trial. Before TCR sequencing, CD4+ and CD8+ T cells were separately sorted from peripheral blood. From a lookup of the germline V gene, CDR1 and CDR2 are SGDLS and YYNGEE. Compared with germline, V lacks 3 bases and J lacks 3 bases; bases without a gene match: 9. Its CDR3 holds 17 amino acids, cysteine through phenylalanine. Only the CDR3 part of the read is kept: 51 bases, read in frame from the first base. Genomic DNA was extracted from sorted cells for sequencing of the TCRbeta CDR3 region. The immunoSEQ Assay was used to sequence the TCRbeta CDR3 regions. TCRdb's version of the immuneACCESS table is confined to in-frame rearrangements and falls short of the full clone set. An unresolved V gene accounts for under half of the shortfall where checked; the remainder is of unknown origin. This sample has around 65,000 clones in its table, and 90% to 95% of those were observed once. Jointly, the top ten make up around 15% of the sample.

This receptor chain uses TRBV9 and TRBJ2-2, with 9 middle bases fitting TRBD2. This TCR was recovered from an adult with an advanced solid tumor such as melanoma, head and neck, liver or kidney cancer. The source material was CD4+ or CD8+ T cells sorted from blood, sampled in a trial of the OX40 agonist ivuxolimab. The bases are TGTGCCAGCAGCGACCGTTTAGCGGGAGCGTACACCGGGGAGCTGTTTTTT. The translation is CASSDRLAGAYTGELFF.